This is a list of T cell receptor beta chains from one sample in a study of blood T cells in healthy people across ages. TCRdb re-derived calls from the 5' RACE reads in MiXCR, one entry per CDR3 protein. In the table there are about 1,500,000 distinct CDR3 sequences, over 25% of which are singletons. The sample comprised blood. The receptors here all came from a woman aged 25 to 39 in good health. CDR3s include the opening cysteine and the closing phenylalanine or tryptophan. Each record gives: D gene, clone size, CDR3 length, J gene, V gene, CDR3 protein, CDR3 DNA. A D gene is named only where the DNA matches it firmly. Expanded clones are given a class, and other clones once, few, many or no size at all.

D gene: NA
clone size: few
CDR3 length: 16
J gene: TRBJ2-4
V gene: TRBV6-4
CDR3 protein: CASSVSLFIPENIQYF
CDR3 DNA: TGTGCCAGCAGTGTCAGCCTCTTCATTCCGGAAAACATCCAGTACTTC

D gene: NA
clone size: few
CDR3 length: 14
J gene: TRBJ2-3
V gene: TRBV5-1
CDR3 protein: CASSGGFSQDTQYF
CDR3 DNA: TGCGCCAGCAGCGGGGGGTTTTCTCAAGATACGCAGTATTTT

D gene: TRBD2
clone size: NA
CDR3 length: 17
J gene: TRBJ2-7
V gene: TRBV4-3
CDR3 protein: CAISQESVLAGSYEQYF
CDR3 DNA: TGCGCCATCAGCCAAGAGTCGGTGCTAGCGGGATCCTACGAGCAGTACTTC

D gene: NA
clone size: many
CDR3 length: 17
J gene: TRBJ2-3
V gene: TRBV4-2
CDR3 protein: CASSQDGTGDSTDTQYF
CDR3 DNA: TGTGCCAGCAGCCAAGACGGTACGGGGGATAGCACAGATACGCAGTATTTT

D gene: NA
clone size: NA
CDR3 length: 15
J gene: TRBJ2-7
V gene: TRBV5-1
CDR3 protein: CTSSLEGSLTYEQYF
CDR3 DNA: TGCACCAGCAGCTTGGAAGGAAGCCTAACCTACGAGCAGTACTTC

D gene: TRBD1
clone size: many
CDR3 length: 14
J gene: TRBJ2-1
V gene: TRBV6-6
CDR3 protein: CASSSQGAYNEQFF
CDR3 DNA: TGTGCCAGCAGTTCACAGGGGGCGTACAATGAGCAGTTCTTC

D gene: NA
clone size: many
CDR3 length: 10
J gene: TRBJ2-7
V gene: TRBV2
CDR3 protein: CASSRYEQYF
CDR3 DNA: TGTGCCAGCAGTCGCTACGAGCAGTACTTC

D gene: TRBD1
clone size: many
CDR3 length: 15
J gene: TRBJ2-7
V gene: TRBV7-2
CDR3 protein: CASRQTGGPYYEQYF
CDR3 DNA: TGTGCCAGCAGGCAGACAGGGGGCCCATACTACGAGCAGTACTTC

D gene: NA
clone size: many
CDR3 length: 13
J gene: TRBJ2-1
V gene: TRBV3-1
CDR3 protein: CASSLNYGNEQFF
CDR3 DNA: TGTGCCAGCAGCCTAAACTACGGCAATGAGCAGTTCTTC

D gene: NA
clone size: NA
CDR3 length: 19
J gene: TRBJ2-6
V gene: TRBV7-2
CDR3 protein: CASSPTDRRRGAGTNVLTF
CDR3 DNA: TGTGCCAGCAGCCCCACCGACCGTCGGCGGGGAGCTGGGACCAACGTCCTGACTTTC

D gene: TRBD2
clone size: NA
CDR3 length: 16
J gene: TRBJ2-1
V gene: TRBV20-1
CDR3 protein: CSASWASGGYYNERFF
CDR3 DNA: TGCAGTGCTAGTTGGGCTAGCGGGGGCTATTACAATGAGCGGTTCTTC

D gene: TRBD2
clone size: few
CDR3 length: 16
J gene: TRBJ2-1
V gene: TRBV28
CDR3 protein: CASSLSSGGAFNEQFF
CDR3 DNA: TGTGCCAGCAGTTTATCTAGCGGGGGGGCCTTCAATGAGCAGTTCTTC

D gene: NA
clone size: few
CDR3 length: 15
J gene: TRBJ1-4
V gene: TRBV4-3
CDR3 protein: CASSQDTATNEKLFF
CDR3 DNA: TGCGCCAGCAGCCAAGATACTGCAACTAATGAAAAACTGTTTTTT

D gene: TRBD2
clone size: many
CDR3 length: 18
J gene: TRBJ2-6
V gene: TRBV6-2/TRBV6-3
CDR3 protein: CASKSIAGGVSGANVLTF
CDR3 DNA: TGTGCCAGCAAGTCCATAGCGGGAGGTGTCTCTGGGGCCAACGTCCTGACTTTC

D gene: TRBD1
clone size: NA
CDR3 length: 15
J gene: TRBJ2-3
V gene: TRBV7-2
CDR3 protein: CASSQSGTGVDTQYF
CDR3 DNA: TGTGCCAGCAGCCAATCCGGGACAGGGGTAGATACGCAGTATTTT

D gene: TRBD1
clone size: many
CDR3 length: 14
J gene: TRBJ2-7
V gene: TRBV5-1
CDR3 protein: CASSWTGGDYEQYF
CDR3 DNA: TGCGCCAGCAGCTGGACAGGGGGTGATTATGAGCAGTACTTC

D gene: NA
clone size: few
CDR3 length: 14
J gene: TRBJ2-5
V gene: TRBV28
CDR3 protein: CASRQGPSQETQYF
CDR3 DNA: TGTGCCAGCAGGCAGGGACCCTCCCAAGAGACCCAGTACTTC

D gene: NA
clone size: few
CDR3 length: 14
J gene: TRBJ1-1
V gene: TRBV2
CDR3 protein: CASRKQVGNTEAFF
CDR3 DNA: TGTGCCAGCAGAAAACAGGTAGGGAACACTGAAGCTTTCTTT

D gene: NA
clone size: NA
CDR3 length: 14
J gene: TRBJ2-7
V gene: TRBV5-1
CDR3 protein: CASAPGLGVYEQYF
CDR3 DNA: TGCGCCAGTGCCCCCGGGCTTGGGGTCTACGAGCAGTACTTC

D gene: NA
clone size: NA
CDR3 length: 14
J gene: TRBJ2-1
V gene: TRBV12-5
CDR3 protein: CARGSASRLETQFF
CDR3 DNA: TGTGCTAGGGGTTCCGCGTCCAGGTTAGAGACCCAGTTCTTC

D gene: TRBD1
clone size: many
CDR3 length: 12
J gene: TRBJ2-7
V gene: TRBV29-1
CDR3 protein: CSGGQGGYEQYF
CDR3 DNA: TGCAGCGGGGGACAGGGGGGTTACGAGCAGTACTTC

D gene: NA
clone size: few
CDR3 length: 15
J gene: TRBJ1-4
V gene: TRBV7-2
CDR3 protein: CASSLDGRTNEKLFF
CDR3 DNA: TGTGCCAGCAGCTTAGACGGAAGAACTAATGAAAAACTGTTTTTT

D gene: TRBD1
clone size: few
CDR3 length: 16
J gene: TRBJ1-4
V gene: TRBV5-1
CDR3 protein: CASSLTGVGGNEKLFF
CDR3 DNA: TGCGCCAGCAGCTTGACAGGGGTCGGGGGAAATGAAAAACTGTTTTTT

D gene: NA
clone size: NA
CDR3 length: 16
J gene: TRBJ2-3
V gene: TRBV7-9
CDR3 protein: CASSSPGGVSTDTQYF
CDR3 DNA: TGTGCCAGCAGCTCCCCCGGAGGAGTGAGCACAGATACGCAGTATTTT

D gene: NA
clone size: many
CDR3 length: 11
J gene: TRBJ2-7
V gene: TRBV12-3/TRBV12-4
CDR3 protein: CASTGSYEQYF
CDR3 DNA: TGTGCCAGCACCGGGTCTTACGAGCAGTACTTC

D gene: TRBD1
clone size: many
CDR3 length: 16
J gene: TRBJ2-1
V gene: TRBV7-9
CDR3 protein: CASSLEGTGVYNEQFF
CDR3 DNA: TGTGCCAGCAGCTTAGAAGGGACAGGCGTATACAATGAGCAGTTCTTC

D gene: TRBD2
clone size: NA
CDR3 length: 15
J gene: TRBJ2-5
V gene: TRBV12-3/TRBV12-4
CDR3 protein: CASSLVAGGGETQYF
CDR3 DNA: TGTGCCAGCAGTTTAGTGGCGGGGGGCGGAGAGACCCAGTACTTC

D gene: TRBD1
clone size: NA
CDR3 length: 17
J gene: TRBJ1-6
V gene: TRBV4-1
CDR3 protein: CASSQDRDRARNSPLHF
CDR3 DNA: TGCGCCAGCAGCCAAGATAGGGACAGGGCTCGGAATTCACCCCTCCACTTT

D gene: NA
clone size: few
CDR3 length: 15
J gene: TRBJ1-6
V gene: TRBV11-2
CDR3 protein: CASSSLDSYNSPLHF
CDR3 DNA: TGTGCCAGCAGCTCGTTGGACAGCTATAATTCACCCCTCCACTTT

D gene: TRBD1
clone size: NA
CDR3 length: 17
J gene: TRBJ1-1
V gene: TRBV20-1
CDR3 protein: CSASAPPGQVKNTEAFF
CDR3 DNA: TGCAGTGCTAGTGCCCCCCCGGGACAGGTTAAGAACACTGAAGCTTTCTTT

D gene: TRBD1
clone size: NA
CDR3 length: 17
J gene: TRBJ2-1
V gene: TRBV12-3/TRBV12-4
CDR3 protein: CASSPNRGSMYQETQFF
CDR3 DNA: TGTGCCAGCAGTCCAAACAGGGGGAGTATGTACCAAGAGACCCAGTTCTTC

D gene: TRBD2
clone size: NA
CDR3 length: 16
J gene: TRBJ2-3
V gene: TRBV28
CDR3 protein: CASSQAGLGGTDTQYF
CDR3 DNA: TGTGCCAGCAGTCAAGCGGGACTAGGGGGCACAGATACGCAGTATTTT

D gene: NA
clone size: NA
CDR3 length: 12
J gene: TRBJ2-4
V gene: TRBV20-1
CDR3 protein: CSVLTGQRGQYF
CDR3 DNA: TGCAGTGTACTCACAGGACAGAGGGGGCAGTACTTC

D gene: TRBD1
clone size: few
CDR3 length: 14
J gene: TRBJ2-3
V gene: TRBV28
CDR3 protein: CASYGTVGSDTQYF
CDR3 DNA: TGTGCCAGCTACGGGACAGTGGGTTCGGATACGCAGTATTTT

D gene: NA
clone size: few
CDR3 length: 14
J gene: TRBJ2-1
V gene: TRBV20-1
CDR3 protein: CSASSNRVRNEQFF
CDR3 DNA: TGCAGTGCTAGCTCAAACAGGGTCCGGAATGAGCAGTTCTTC

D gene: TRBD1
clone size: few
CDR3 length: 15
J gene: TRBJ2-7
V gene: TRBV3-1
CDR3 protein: CASSHAGTGGSEQYF
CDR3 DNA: TGTGCCAGCAGCCACGCCGGGACAGGGGGCTCCGAGCAGTACTTC

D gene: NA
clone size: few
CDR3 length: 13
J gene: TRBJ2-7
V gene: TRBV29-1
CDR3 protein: CSVRLDSYYEQYF
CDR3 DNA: TGCAGCGTCCGCCTGGACAGCTACTACGAGCAGTACTTC

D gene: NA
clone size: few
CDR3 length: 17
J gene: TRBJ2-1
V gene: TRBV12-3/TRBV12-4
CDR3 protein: CASSLALRAYSYNEQFF
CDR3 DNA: TGTGCCAGCAGTTTAGCGCTAAGGGCGTACTCCTACAATGAGCAGTTCTTC

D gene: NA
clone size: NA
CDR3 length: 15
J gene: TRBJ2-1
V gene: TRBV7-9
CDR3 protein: CASSLGHRSYNEQFF
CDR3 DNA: TGTGCCAGTAGCTTAGGGCACCGCTCCTACAATGAGCAGTTCTTC

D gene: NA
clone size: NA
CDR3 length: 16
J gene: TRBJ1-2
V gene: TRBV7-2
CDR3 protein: CASSLFSGGANYGYTF
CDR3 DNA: TGTGCCAGCAGCCTCTTCTCCGGGGGAGCTAACTATGGCTACACCTTC

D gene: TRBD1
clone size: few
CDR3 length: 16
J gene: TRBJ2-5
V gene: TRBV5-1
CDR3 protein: CASSPPTGNFHETQYF
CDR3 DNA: TGCGCCAGCAGCCCACCGACAGGGAATTTTCACGAGACCCAGTACTTC

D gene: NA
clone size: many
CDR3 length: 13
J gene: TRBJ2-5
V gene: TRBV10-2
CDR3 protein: CASGAEFQETQYF
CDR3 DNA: TGCGCCAGCGGAGCGGAGTTCCAAGAGACCCAGTACTTC

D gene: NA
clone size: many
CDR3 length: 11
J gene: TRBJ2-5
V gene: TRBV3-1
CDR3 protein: CASSQGQTQYF
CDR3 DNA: TGTGCCAGCAGCCAAGGACAGACCCAGTACTTC

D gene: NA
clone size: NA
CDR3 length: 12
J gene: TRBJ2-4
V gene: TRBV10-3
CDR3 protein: CASRDGENEQYF
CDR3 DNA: TGTGCCAGCCGGGACGGCGAAAATGAGCAGTACTTC

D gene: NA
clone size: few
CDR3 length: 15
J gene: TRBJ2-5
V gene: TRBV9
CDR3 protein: CASSPAPRLQETQYF
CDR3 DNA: TGTGCCAGCAGCCCCGCCCCCAGGCTCCAAGAGACCCAGTACTTC

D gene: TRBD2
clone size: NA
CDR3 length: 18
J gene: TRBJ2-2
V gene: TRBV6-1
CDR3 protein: CASSQSSGNSLTGGELFF
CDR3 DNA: TGTGCCAGCAGTCAAAGTAGCGGGAATTCCCTCACGGGCGGGGAGCTGTTTTTT

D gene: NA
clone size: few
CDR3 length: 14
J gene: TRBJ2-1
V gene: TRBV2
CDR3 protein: CASKRTVDYNEQFF
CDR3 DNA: TGTGCCAGCAAGCGGACAGTAGACTACAATGAGCAGTTCTTC

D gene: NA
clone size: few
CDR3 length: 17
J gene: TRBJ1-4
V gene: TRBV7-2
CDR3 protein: CASSPKPALLPNEKLFF
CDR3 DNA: TGTGCCAGCAGCCCCAAACCGGCCCTCCTTCCTAATGAAAAACTGTTTTTT

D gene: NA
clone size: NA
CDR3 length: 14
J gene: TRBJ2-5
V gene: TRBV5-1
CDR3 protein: CASSLQSHQETQYF
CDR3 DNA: TGCGCCAGCAGCTTACAGAGTCACCAAGAGACCCAGTACTTC